Following are 10 T cell receptor beta chains from one sample sequenced in a study of T cells in Graves' hyperthyroidism and ophthalmopathy. Amplified TCR beta CDR3 regions came from RNA transcripts. HTBI primers drove first-round RT-PCR of the TCR CDR3. TCRdb passed the multiplex PCR reads through MiXCR, listing each CDR3 protein once. The sample has 490,000 or so distinct CDR3 sequences; roughly a sixth are singletons. Sequencing used blood. These receptor sequences come from a woman aged 30 to 39 with Graves' ophthalmopathy.

This clonotype was counted a few times. This rearrangement joins TRBV5-8 to TRBJ2-2, with TRBD1 identical over 8 bases. This CDR3 region has 15 residues. With V trimmed by 6 bases and J by 6 bases, 10 bases remained unmatched. CDR1 SGHTS and CDR2 YDEGEE come from the germline V gene. The CDR3 here is CASIILQGDPGELFF. The CDR3 DNA follows: TGTGCCAGCATCATCCTACAGGGGGACCCCGGGGAGCTGTTTTTT.

In its sample, this clonotype was seen a few times. CDR3 bases: TGCAGCGTTAGGACAGGGAGGGAGACCCAGTACTTC. Amino acid sequence: CSVRTGRETQYF. This chain links TRBV29-1 with TRBJ2-5, with TRBD1 matching over 8 bases. The V gene end was trimmed by 5 bases and the J gene end by 5 bases; junction bases not matched to a gene: 4. This CDR3 contains 12 residues. Germline CDR1 and CDR2: SQVTM and ANQGSEA.

The table lists this clonotype with many counts. The chain employs TRBV28 and TRBJ2-1, with D tentatively TRBD2 (6 bases). Germline V gene sequence: CDR1 MDHEN, CDR2 SYDVKM. Trimming shortened V by 4 bases and J by 0 bases, and 19 bases separated the two germline ends. The CDR3 is 18 amino acids. This chain's CDR3 is CASSWDLGGTSSYNEQFF. The CDR3 DNA follows: TGTGCCAGCAGTTGGGACCTGGGCGGGACCAGCTCCTACAATGAGCAGTTCTTC.

J is TRBJ2-7 and V is TRBV10-3; 9 nucleotides align to TRBD1. Germline V gene lookup returns CDR1 ENHRY and CDR2 SYGVKD. CDR3 length: 15 residues. V gave up 3 bases and J gave up 5 bases; unmatched junction bases: 8. CDR3 in amino acids: CAISDSKQGAHEQYF. The CDR3 DNA sequence: TGTGCCATCAGTGATTCCAAACAGGGGGCCCACGAGCAGTACTTC.

This clonotype appeared many times. The rearrangement links TRBV6-1 to TRBJ1-2; D perhaps matches TRBD1 (5 bases). The CDR3 sequence is 15 residues long. Germline V gene sequence: CDR1 MNHNS, CDR2 SASEGT. Trimming took off 6 bases at V and 8 bases at J, with 22 bases between the two ends. The CDR3 DNA reads TGTGCCAGCAGAAACCATTGGGACGGGGGATACGGCTACACCTTC. Encoded protein: CASRNHWDGGYGYTF.

This clonotype came up many times. The rearrangement links TRBV4-1 to TRBJ1-4; D gene unclear. This CDR3 comprises 15 residues. With 5 bases removed from V and 4 bases from J, the gap between germline ends came to 14 bases. The V gene's germline CDR1 is MGHRA and CDR2 YSYEKL. The CDR3 region is CASSSEPADNEKLFF. The CDR3 DNA is TGCGCCAGCAGCTCAGAACCGGCCGATAATGAAAAACTGTTTTTT.

This clonotype appeared many times. The chain recombines TRBV18 with TRBJ1-1; D gene uncertain. This CDR3 is 15 amino acids long. Germline loops: CDR1 KGHSH, CDR2 LQKENI. With 1 base removed from V and 5 bases from J, the gap between germline ends came to 14 bases. CDR3 protein: CASSPREGRGTEAFF. CDR3 coding DNA: TGTGCCAGCTCACCACGGGAGGGCCGGGGAACTGAAGCTTTCTTT. Complete variable domain (other parts from reference TRBV18 and TRBJ1-1): NAGVMQNPRHLVRRRGQEARLRCSPMKGHSHVYWYRQLPEEGLKFMVYLQKENIIDESGMPKERFSAEFPKEGPSILRIQQVVRGDSAAYFCASSPREGRGTEAFFGQGTRLTVV.

The sample holds a few counts of this clonotype. V usage is TRBV27 and J usage is TRBJ2-2; 9 nucleotides match TRBD2. V was clipped by 4 bases and J by 4 bases; unmatched bases: 7. The CDR3 contains 16 residues. The germline CDR1 and CDR2 sequences are MNHEY and SMNVEV (reference sequence). This CDR3 reads CASSYRLADITGELFF. DNA for the CDR3: TGTGCCAGCAGTTATCGACTAGCGGATATCACCGGGGAGCTGTTTTTT.

The chain recombines TRBV12-3 or TRBV12-4 with TRBJ2-1; D is unclear. The CDR3 length is 16 residues. V lost 5 bases and J 2 bases, leaving 16 bases between the germline ends. CDR3 residues: CASSRSGGSPYNEQFF. For the CDR3, the DNA is TGTGCCAGCAGTAGATCGGGCGGAAGCCCCTACAATGAGCAGTTCTTC.

This chain uses TRBV7-3 with TRBJ2-1; possible D gene TRBD1, 6 bases. The CDR3 consists of 15 residues. Germline CDR1 and CDR2: SGHTA and FQGTGA. The V and J ends lost 2 bases and 8 bases respectively, with 16 bases between them. DNA of the CDR3: TGTGCCAGCAGCTTATCAGGGGCGTTTGGCGATGAGCAGTTCTTC. Translation: CASSLSGAFGDEQFF.